Listed here is a single T cell receptor (beta chain). Its specificity is unknown. The data originate from a study of vaccination effects on CD4 cells after COVID-19. In the study overall: Each person got two doses of an mRNA SARS-CoV-2 vaccine, BNT162b2 or mRNA-1273. Each culture well received some 1.9 million PBMC. These cells were then cultured in IMDM with 9 to 10 IU/ml IL-2 and 8.5 to 10 ug/ml peptides.

The CDR3 covers 13 residues. Trimming left V 6 bases short and J 4 bases short, with 11 bases between. From germline, CDR1 is LNHDA and CDR2 SQIVND (reference sequence). The protocol was immunoSEQ multiplex PCR, while the TCRdb copy is restricted to in-frame clones and leaves out a portion. Among almost 40,000 clones listed, roughly 87% were seen once. Culturing for ten to eleven days preceded CD4+ T cell isolation. No vaccinee had earlier SARS-CoV-2 infection, and nucleocapsid antibodies were negative. At days 3 and 7, half of the medium was exchanged for IL-2 medium. The chain combines TRBV19 with TRBJ2-3; no clear D gene. This clonotype was obtained from a human donor who received a COVID-19 vaccine. Sequenced here: CD4+ T cells from PBMCs cultured without peptide, sampled before COVID-19 vaccination. CDR3 nucleotide sequence: TGTGCCAGTAGCACAACCTTTTCAGATACGCAGTATTTT. Translating gives CASSTTFSDTQYF.